Below are 25 T cell receptor beta chains sequenced from a single sample in a study of blood T cells in healthy people across ages. PCR was performed a second time for roughly 7 to 12 cycles using a sample-barcoded 5' primer and a J-beta primer mix. TCRdb ran MiXCR on the 5' RACE reads and lists one entry per CDR3 protein. The table shows hundreds of thousands of distinct CDR3 sequences, with around 45% occurring only once. The sample was blood. The receptor set was obtained from a man aged 60-69 years in good health.

This rearrangement joins TRBV5-4 to TRBJ2-1; 9 positions agree with TRBD2. Germline lookup yields CDR1 SGHNT and CDR2 YYREEE (reference sequence). This CDR3 is 16 amino acids long. V was clipped by 4 bases and J by 1 base; unmatched bases: 6. The CDR3 sequence is CASSLGLAWSYNEQFF. Here the CDR3 DNA reads TGTGCCAGCAGCCTTGGACTAGCGTGGTCCTACAATGAGCAGTTCTTC.

CDR3 region: CSVEGQTNYGYTF. The CDR3 coding sequence is TGCAGCGTTGAAGGGCAGACTAACTATGGCTACACCTTC. The chain has TRBV29-1 and TRBJ1-2, with no clear D. The V gene lost 1 base and the J gene lost 0 bases, with 6 bases spanning the gap. CDR1 is SQVTM, CDR2 ANQGSEA, per germline. The CDR3 sequence is 13 residues long.

The chain has TRBV28 and TRBJ2-5, with 8 bases aligning to TRBD1. Unmatched junction bases numbered 11, after V lost 6 bases and J lost 5 bases. There are 15 residues in the CDR3. Germline-derived CDR1 and CDR2 are MDHEN and SYDVKM. The CDR3 sequence: CASSPAGGRTETQYF. The CDR3 DNA sequence: TGTGCCAGCAGCCCTGCAGGGGGCCGAACGGAGACCCAGTACTTC. Filled out from reference TRBV28 and TRBJ2-5, the complete variable domain reads DVKVTQSSRYLVKRTGEKVFLECVQDMDHENMFWYRQDPGLGLRLIYFSYDVKMKEKGDIPEGYSVSREKKERFSLILESASTNQTSMYLCASSPAGGRTETQYFGPGTRLLVL.

This clonotype was picked up a small number of times. The chain has TRBV6-2 or TRBV6-3 and TRBJ1-2, with unresolved D. The V gene's germline CDR1 is MNHEY and CDR2 SVGEGT. V was cut by 2 bases and J by 6 bases, with 7 bases left in between. This CDR3 has 12 residues. For the CDR3, the DNA is TGTGCCAGCAGTTACCCCGAGCATGGCTACACCTTC. Translation gives CASSYPEHGYTF.

This clonotype has a handful of counts. The chain employs TRBV15 and TRBJ2-3; D is unclear. V was trimmed by 3 bases and J by 0 bases, leaving 7 bases between them. CDR3 size: 14 residues. CDR1 is LNHNV and CDR2 is YYDKDF in the germline V gene (reference sequence). CDR3 sequence reads: CATSRSRSTDTQYF. The CDR3 nucleotides read TGTGCCACCAGCAGGAGCAGGAGCACAGATACGCAGTATTTT. Together with reference TRBV15 and TRBJ2-3, the CDR3 gives the full variable domain: DAMVIQNPRYQVTQFGKPVTLSCSQTLNHNVMYWYQQKSSQAPKLLFHYYDKDFNNEADTPDNFQSRRPNTSFCFLDIRSPGLGDTAMYLCATSRSRSTDTQYFGPGTRLTVL.

The CDR3 DNA reads TGTGCCAGCAGCCAAGACGGGATAAAGCAGTACTTC. It encodes CASSQDGIKQYF. The rearrangement links TRBV14 to TRBJ2-5, with D maybe TRBD2 (5 bases). Trimming took off 0 bases at V and 11 bases at J, with 10 bases between the two ends. There are 12 residues in the CDR3. CDR1 is SGHDN, CDR2 FVKESK, per germline.

The chain employs TRBV5-1 and TRBJ2-2; 8 bases align to TRBD1. This CDR3 spans 16 amino acids. Per the germline V gene, CDR1 is SGHRS and CDR2 is YFSETQ. Trimming removed 4 bases from V and 3 bases from J; junction bases left unmatched: 8. The CDR3 spells CASSAVPGQDTGELFF. Here the CDR3 DNA reads TGCGCCAGCAGCGCCGTCCCGGGACAGGACACCGGGGAGCTGTTTTTT.

This clonotype was seen at least ten times. The chain recombines TRBV7-2 with TRBJ2-5; no clear D gene. The V gene's germline CDR1 is SGHTA and CDR2 FQGNSA. The length of the CDR3 is 13 residues. V shed 5 bases and J shed 9 bases, with 16 bases lying between them. The CDR3 DNA reads TGTGCCAGCAGCGACCACTTGGAAGGCGCCCAGTACTTC. Its protein is CASSDHLEGAQYF.

This rearrangement joins TRBV27 to TRBJ1-1; D may be TRBD1 (5 bases). Germline V gene lookup returns CDR1 MNHEY and CDR2 SMNVEV (reference sequence). This CDR3 is 14 amino acids long. Trimming shortened V by 4 bases and J by 6 bases, and 15 bases separated the two germline ends. This CDR3 reads CASSSSGVEAEAFF. The CDR3 DNA sequence: TGTGCCAGCAGTTCCTCGGGGGTCGAGGCTGAAGCTTTCTTT.

This CDR3 reads CASRRTGTGGYTF. CDR3 in DNA: TGTGCCAGCAGAAGGACAGGGACTGGTGGCTACACCTTC. The chain combines TRBV6-5 with TRBJ1-2; 8 bases align to TRBD1. There are 13 residues in the CDR3. V lost 6 bases, J lost 7 bases, and 7 bases stayed unmatched. The germline V gene has CDR1 MNHEY and CDR2 SVGAGI.

The chain couples TRBV29-1 to TRBJ2-7; no reliable D call. CDR3 size: 11 residues. The V gene's germline CDR1 is SQVTM and CDR2 ANQGSEA. The ends were cut back, 4 bases at V and 3 bases at J, with 7 bases in the middle. The CDR3: CSVAADYEQYF. DNA for the CDR3: TGCAGCGTTGCGGCAGACTACGAGCAGTACTTC.

V gene TRBV6-6 combines with J gene TRBJ1-6; tentative D call: TRBD1 (6 bases). The germline V and J ends were trimmed by 5 bases and 10 bases, with 21 bases remaining between them. CDR1 is MNHNY and CDR2 is SVGAGI in the germline V gene (reference sequence). CDR3 length: 16 residues. Here the CDR3 DNA reads TGTGCCAGCAGTCTCTTCGCCCCACAGGGCGGATCACCCCTCCACTTT. Translating it yields CASSLFAPQGGSPLHF.

In this sample, this clonotype turned up a few times. This chain links TRBV20-1 with TRBJ2-7; 8 bases map to TRBD1. With 4 bases clipped from V and 12 bases from J, the junction kept 14 bases outside the gene matches. This CDR3 contains 13 residues. Germline V gene sequence: CDR1 DFQATT, CDR2 SNEGSKA (reference sequence). DNA for the CDR3: TGCAGTGCTACGGGACAGGCGAAAGAGACCCTGTACTTC. This gives the protein CSATGQAKETLYF.

The V and J genes are TRBV4-3 and TRBJ2-5, with D possibly being TRBD2 (5 bases). In germline, CDR1 is LGHNA, CDR2 YSLEER. CDR3 length equals 17 residues. V dropped 3 bases and J dropped 2 bases, with 19 bases sitting between them. The DNA of the CDR3 is TGCGCCAGCAGCCAGGGTCTCGAGGGCTCGGTGCAAGAGACCCAGTACTTC. Translation gives CASSQGLEGSVQETQYF.

This clonotype was found a few times. V gene TRBV12-5 combines with J gene TRBJ1-2, with 7 nucleotides matching TRBD1. J was trimmed by 4 bases and V by 4 bases; bases with no gene match: 9. Germline assignment: CDR1 LGHNT and CDR2 FRNRAP. The CDR3 totals 15 residues. The CDR3 loop is CASGSRDRDSYGYTF. DNA for the CDR3: TGTGCTAGTGGTTCCCGGGACAGAGACTCCTATGGCTACACCTTC.

The chain combines TRBV25-1 with TRBJ1-3; D is ambiguous. This CDR3 is built from 16 residues. From germline, CDR1 is MGHDK and CDR2 SYGVNS. The V end lost 2 bases, the J end lost 0 bases, and 11 bases lay between the germline ends. This CDR3 reads CASSERKEISGNTIYF. Here the CDR3 DNA reads TGTGCCAGCAGTGAAAGAAAGGAAATCTCTGGAAACACCATATATTTT.

The genes are TRBV4-3 and TRBJ2-1; 15 nucleotides align to TRBD2. Per the germline V gene, CDR1 is LGHNA and CDR2 is YSLEER. V lost 1 base and J lost 13; bases outside the gene matches: 8. The CDR3 is 16 residues long. CDR3 nucleotide sequence: TGCGCCAGCAGCCAAGGGACTAGCGGGGGGGCTCCTGCACAGTTCTTC. Translation: CASSQGTSGGAPAQFF.

The chain employs TRBV5-1 and TRBJ2-7; either TRBD1 or TRBD2 may fit D (5 bases each). The CDR3 is made up of 15 amino acids. V lost 5 bases, J lost 3 bases, and 18 bases lay in between. CDR1 is SGHRS and CDR2 is YFSETQ in the germline V gene. As DNA, the CDR3 is TGCGCCAGCAGTTACACCGGGACGACGTACTACGAGCAGTACTTC. Translation gives CASSYTGTTYYEQYF.

The V call is TRBV5-6, the J call TRBJ2-3; TRBD1 matches 8 bases. Per germline, CDR1 SGHDT and CDR2 YYEEEE. J gave up 3 bases and V 0 bases, and 6 bases lay outside the gene matches. CDR3 length: 16 residues. This CDR3 reads CASSLVGTGLTDTQYF. CDR3 nucleotide sequence: TGTGCCAGCAGCTTGGTTGGGACAGGACTGACAGATACGCAGTATTTT. Drawing the rest from reference TRBV5-6 and TRBJ2-3, the complete variable domain is DAGVTQSPTHLIKTRGQQVTLRCSPKSGHDTVSWYQQALGQGPQFIFQYYEEEERQRGNFPDRFSGHQFPNYSSELNVNALLLGDSALYLCASSLVGTGLTDTQYFGPGTRLTVL.

The chain carries TRBV2 and TRBJ2-5; TRBD1 matches 7 bases. The CDR3 sequence is 16 residues long. V gave up 2 bases and J gave up 3 bases; unmatched junction bases: 9. The germline gives CDR1 SNHLY, CDR2 FYNNEI. The CDR3 sequence is CASSERQGGLKETQYF. The DNA for the CDR3 is TGTGCCAGCAGTGAACGACAGGGCGGACTTAAAGAGACCCAGTACTTC.

This rearrangement joins TRBV19 to TRBJ2-5, with 7 bases lining up with TRBD2. V trimming: 6 bases; J trimming: 11 bases; junction bases outside the gene matches: 18. Germline V gives CDR1 LNHDA, CDR2 SQIVND (reference sequence). This CDR3 has 15 amino acids. CDR3 sequence: CASSPPGGTIKEQYF. In nucleotides, the CDR3 is TGTGCCAGTAGCCCGCCTGGTGGGACTATCAAAGAGCAGTACTTC.

The table lists this clonotype with a few counts. This sequence joins TRBV6-1 and TRBJ1-1; D not resolved. V lost 7 bases, J lost 6 bases, and 15 bases lay in between. Germline V gives CDR1 MNHNS, CDR2 SASEGT. The CDR3 consists of 13 residues. The CDR3 DNA sequence: TGTGCCAGCAAGCCCCCGGAGACCCCTGAAGCTTTCTTT. Translated: CASKPPETPEAFF.

This clonotype was picked up a small number of times. The rearrangement joins TRBV29-1 to TRBJ1-5, with a possible D match to TRBD1 (5 bases). V was trimmed by 1 base and J by 6 bases, leaving 19 bases between them. The CDR3 covers 16 residues. Germline V gene sequence: CDR1 SQVTM, CDR2 ANQGSEA. The CDR3 region has the DNA TGCAGCGTTGAAGCGGGACTAGTCGTTTTGAGTCAGCCCCAGCATTTT. As protein: CSVEAGLVVLSQPQHF.

The chain couples TRBV20-1 to TRBJ2-5, with D uncertain. The assigned J gene may be wrong: the sequence end matches TRBJ2-7 better. This CDR3 is 13 amino acids long. Germline V gene sequence: CDR1 DFQATT, CDR2 SNEGSKA (reference sequence). CDR3 loop: CSAHRAKQYEQYF. In DNA form, the CDR3 reads TGCAGTGCGCACCGGGCAAAACAGTACGAGCAGTACTTC.

In this sample, this clonotype turned up a few times. The rearrangement links TRBV29-1 to TRBJ1-1; TRBD1 might be the D (6 bases). Per germline, CDR1 SQVTM and CDR2 ANQGSEA. V shed 2 bases and J shed 10 bases, with 17 bases lying between them. There are 13 residues in the CDR3. The chain's CDR3 is CSVELGARRTAFF. The CDR3 DNA reads as TGCAGCGTTGAACTGGGGGCGCGTAGAACAGCTTTCTTT.